This T cell receptor (beta chain) emerged from a study of T-cell reconstitution after alpha-beta-depleted transplantation in children. Findings of the study overall: There were reportedly several hundred expanded graft clones from which alpha-beta T cells came about two months after transplant.

Losses at the gene ends were 5 bases for V and 0 bases for J; bases not matched to a gene: 7. The CDR3 loop spans 16 amino acids. TCRbeta library preparation incorporated unique molecular identifiers. Each CDR3 protein gets one entry after TCRdb re-called the PCR reads with MiXCR. The repertoire holds some 300,000 distinct CDR3 sequences, with roughly a tenth as singletons. This clonotype was seen many times. Its target is unknown. The chain links TRBV12-3 or TRBV12-4 to TRBJ1-1; 9 nucleotides align to TRBD1. This receptor was identified in a boy in the first two years of life with acute myeloid leukemia, due to receive a stem cell transplant. The sample consisted of PBMCs, taken before TCRalphabeta/CD19-depleted stem cell transplant. The CDR3 loop is CASSGGQGAMNTEAFF. Written as DNA, the CDR3 is TGTGCCAGCAGTGGGGGACAGGGCGCCATGAACACTGAAGCTTTCTTT.